The 20 T cell receptor beta chains given below trace back to one sample, sequenced in a study of blood T cells in healthy people across ages. Sample-barcoded 5' priming and a J-beta primer mix drove a second PCR of roughly 7 to 11 cycles. TCRdb independently ran MiXCR on the 5' RACE reads; one entry per CDR3 protein. The repertoire holds some 800,000 distinct CDR3 sequences, with 44% as singletons. The sequenced sample was blood. These receptors were obtained from a man aged 60 to 69 in good health.

This clonotype was seen a handful of times. This chain links TRBV4-1 with TRBJ2-1, with 7 positions matching TRBD1. The CDR3 extends over 15 amino acids. With 4 bases clipped from V and 8 bases from J, the junction kept 11 bases outside the gene matches. CDR1 is MGHRA and CDR2 is YSYEKL in the germline V gene. CDR3 sequence: CASSLPGDRVYEQFF. CDR3 in DNA: TGCGCCAGCAGCCTCCCGGGCGACAGGGTCTATGAGCAGTTCTTC.

This clonotype showed up just once. The V call is TRBV4-3, the J call TRBJ2-3, with a possible D match to TRBD1 (6 bases). This CDR3 comprises 17 residues. Germline V gene lookup returns CDR1 LGHNA and CDR2 YSLEER. V was cut by 0 bases and J by 1 base, with 14 bases left in between. The CDR3 region is CASSQDPPGVGTDTQYF. The CDR3 bases are TGCGCCAGCAGCCAAGATCCCCCAGGGGTGGGCACAGATACGCAGTATTTT.

The chain recombines TRBV6-2 or TRBV6-3 with TRBJ2-1, with a tentative D call TRBD1 (5 bases). V was cut by 2 bases and J by 0 bases, with 17 bases left in between. The germline gives CDR1 MNHEY, CDR2 SVGEGT. The CDR3 runs 18 residues. The DNA for the CDR3 is TGTGCCAGCAGTTACGATGCCCAGGGCCCCAGCTCCTACAATGAGCAGTTCTTC. As protein: CASSYDAQGPSSYNEQFF.

V is TRBV2 and J is TRBJ2-7; 11 bases align to TRBD1. The CDR3 spans 17 residues. With V trimmed by 8 bases and J by 1 base, 13 bases remained unmatched. The germline V gene encodes CDR1 SNHLY and CDR2 FYNNEI. This CDR3 reads CASESGTGGASSYEQYF. The CDR3 DNA sequence: TGTGCCAGCGAGTCCGGGACAGGGGGAGCTTCGTCCTACGAGCAGTACTTC.

The genes are TRBV15 and TRBJ2-1; D may correspond to TRBD1 or TRBD2 (6 bases each). Germline V lookup: CDR1 LNHNV, CDR2 YYDKDF (reference sequence). V shed 0 bases and J shed 10 bases, with 13 bases lying between them. The CDR3 runs 14 residues. Written as DNA, the CDR3 is TGTGCCACCAGCAGAGATCGGGGGCGATACGAGCAGTTCTTC. Translation: CATSRDRGRYEQFF.

This clonotype was recorded a few times. The rearrangement uses TRBV20-1 and TRBJ2-3; the D is unclear. V was trimmed by 4 bases and J by 2 bases, leaving 10 bases between them. From germline, CDR1 is DFQATT and CDR2 SNEGSKA (reference sequence). The CDR3 has 13 residues. The CDR3 nucleotides read TGCAGTGCTACTGGCCTTGTCACAGATACGCAGTATTTT. Translation gives CSATGLVTDTQYF.

In its sample, this clonotype was seen a few times. This chain connects TRBV24-1 to TRBJ2-7; the match to TRBD1 covers 7 bases. The CDR3 is 15 residues long. J lost 3 bases, V lost 3 bases, and 7 bases had no gene match. The V gene's germline CDR1 is KGHDR and CDR2 SFDVKD. The CDR3 bases are TGTGCCACCAGTGATACCAGGGACAGCTACTACGAGCAGTACTTC. It is translated as CATSDTRDSYYEQYF.

The chain is built from TRBV2 and TRBJ1-1; D remains ambiguous. This CDR3 contains 14 residues. CDR1 is SNHLY and CDR2 is FYNNEI in the germline V gene. V lost 4 bases to trimming and J lost 3 bases, with 12 bases between them. The CDR3 coding sequence is TGTGCCAGCAGTGCGGGTGGTGGGTACACTGAAGCTTTCTTT. This codes for CASSAGGGYTEAFF. Together with reference TRBV2 and TRBJ1-1, the CDR3 gives the full variable domain: EPEVTQTPSHQVTQMGQEVILRCVPISNHLYFYWYRQILGQKVEFLVSFYNNEISEKSEIFDDQFSVERPDGSNFTLKIRSTKLEDSAMYFCASSAGGGYTEAFFGQGTRLTVV.

This clonotype was observed a few times. This chain joins TRBV27 and TRBJ1-6; a possible D gene is TRBD1 (6 bases). V was pared by 9 bases and J by 9 bases, with 18 bases between. Germline V gives CDR1 MNHEY, CDR2 SMNVEV (reference sequence). This CDR3 contains 14 residues. The CDR3 DNA is TGTGCCAGTGGACAGCGACAGGAGGGTTCACCCCTCCACTTT. Translating gives CASGQRQEGSPLHF.

The chain employs TRBV7-6 and TRBJ2-6; D might be TRBD1 (6 bases). Germline V gene data show CDR1 as SGHVS and CDR2 as FNYEAQ. The length of the CDR3 is 18 residues. The V gene lost 0 bases and the J gene lost 0 bases, with 12 bases spanning the gap. The CDR3 here is CASSLAGQLSSGANVLTF. CDR3 coding DNA: TGTGCCAGCAGCTTAGCCGGACAGTTAAGCTCTGGGGCCAACGTCCTGACTTTC.

CDR3 protein: CASSSRDRWFYGYTF. In nucleotides, the CDR3 is TGTGCCAGCAGCTCCAGGGACAGATGGTTCTATGGCTACACCTTC. The chain links TRBV7-9 to TRBJ1-2, with 7 bases aligning to TRBD1. V dropped 4 bases and J dropped 4; count of bases not matched to a gene: 9. Germline V lookup: CDR1 SEHNR, CDR2 FQNEAQ (reference sequence). CDR3 length: 15 amino acids.

CDR3 sequence (DNA): TGTGCCAGCAGCGATGTACAGGGGGCTGGCGAGCAGTACTTC. This codes for CASSDVQGAGEQYF. The genes are TRBV5-4 and TRBJ2-5; 9 bases are a match to TRBD1. The J call is doubtful: the DNA matches TRBJ2-7 better. CDR1 and CDR2 from the germline V gene are SGHNT and YYREEE (reference sequence). This CDR3 spans 14 amino acids.

The chain couples TRBV7-9 to TRBJ2-5, with 8 bases identical to TRBD1. The CDR3 consists of 12 residues. Germline V gene data show CDR1 as SEHNR and CDR2 as FQNEAQ (reference sequence). V lost 5 bases to trimming and J lost 12 bases; unmatched junction nucleotides: 8. The CDR3 region is CASSQGQGGEYF. CDR3 sequence (DNA): TGTGCCAGCAGCCAAGGACAGGGTGGGGAGTACTTC.

The chain is built from TRBV7-9 and TRBJ1-1; 7 positions agree with TRBD1. The CDR3 covers 17 residues. V gave up 0 bases and J gave up 4 bases; unmatched junction bases: 11. In germline, CDR1 is SEHNR, CDR2 FQNEAQ (reference sequence). The CDR3 region has the DNA TGTGCCAGCAGCTTAGCGCGGGACAGACGCCGTGGCACTGAAGCTTTCTTT. Amino acids: CASSLARDRRRGTEAFF. Full variable domain (remainder filled in from reference TRBV7-9 and TRBJ1-1): DTGVSQNPRHKITKRGQNVTFRCDPISEHNRLYWYRQTLGQGPEFLTYFQNEAQLEKSRLLSDRFSAERPKGSFSTLEIQRTEQGDSAMYLCASSLARDRRRGTEAFFGQGTRLTVV.

The chain is built from TRBV7-8 and TRBJ1-2; no reliable D call. V dropped 1 base and J dropped 8 bases, with 8 bases sitting between them. The CDR3 sequence is 12 residues long. CDR1 is SGHVS and CDR2 is FQNEAQ in the germline V gene. Here the CDR3 DNA reads TGTGCCAGCAGCTTAGACGGAAGGGGCTACACCTTC. It translates to CASSLDGRGYTF.

The chain has TRBV4-3 and TRBJ2-1, with TRBD1 matching 9 bases. V lost 2 bases, J lost 12 bases, and 11 bases stayed unmatched. This CDR3 contains 15 residues. Germline lookup yields CDR1 LGHNA and CDR2 YSLEER. The CDR3 DNA reads TGCGCCAGCAGCCAAACCGGGACAGGGCCGGTCGCGCAGTTCTTC. It encodes CASSQTGTGPVAQFF.

The table lists this clonotype with a few counts. The rearrangement joins TRBV4-3 to TRBJ1-6; D perhaps matches TRBD1 (5 bases). This CDR3 is built from 16 residues. Between the trimmed V and J ends, which lost 0 bases and 9 bases, there was a span of 15 bases. Germline V lookup: CDR1 LGHNA, CDR2 YSLEER. The CDR3 here is CASSQDWQGQGSPLHF. The CDR3 bases are TGCGCCAGCAGCCAAGATTGGCAGGGCCAAGGTTCACCCCTCCACTTT.

J is TRBJ2-1 and V is TRBV6-2 or TRBV6-3; unclear D gene. V was trimmed by 1 base and J by 6 bases, leaving 7 bases between them. The CDR3 covers 13 residues. Germline V lookup: CDR1 MNHEY, CDR2 SVGEGT. Here the CDR3 reads CASSYFGLNEQFF. CDR3 in DNA: TGTGCCAGCAGTTACTTCGGTCTCAATGAGCAGTTCTTC.

This sequence joins TRBV4-1 and TRBJ1-2; tentatively, D is TRBD1 (6 bases). V lost 6 bases and J lost 4, with 21 bases in between. This CDR3 comprises 16 residues. The germline CDR1 and CDR2 sequences are MGHRA and YSYEKL. CDR3 in DNA: TGCGCCAGCAGACCTAGGGGAGGGGGAATCGGCTATGGCTACACCTTC. Its protein is CASRPRGGGIGYGYTF.

J is TRBJ2-1 and V is TRBV28; 12 bases agree with TRBD2. The CDR3 totals 18 residues. V shed 3 bases, J shed 8 bases, and the junction held 14 bases outside the gene matches. Germline loops: CDR1 MDHEN, CDR2 SYDVKM. In DNA form, the CDR3 reads TGTGCCAGCAGTTTCGCGCTAGCGGGGGGGCCGCAAGATTATGAGCAGTTCTTC. Protein: CASSFALAGGPQDYEQFF.